The 2 T cell receptor beta chains below come from one sample, sequenced in a study of CXCR4 blockade with PD-1 therapy in pancreatic cancer. Here immunoSEQ multiplex PCR was the method, and the copy in TCRdb shows in-frame clones only, minus some. The table lists under 1,500 clones, about 40% of them singletons. Specimen: tumor tissue. The receptors shown here come from a human donor with pancreatic ductal adenocarcinoma.

This clone has only a few counts. This chain connects TRBV18 to TRBJ1-5; 9 bases fit TRBD1. The germline gives CDR1 KGHSH, CDR2 LQKENI. The CDR3 is made up of 17 amino acids. J gave up 0 bases and V 3 bases, and 6 bases lay outside the gene matches. CDR3 DNA: TGTGCCAGCTCACCCGGGACAGGGACGCTTAGCAATCAGCCCCAGCATTTT. It yields the protein CASSPGTGTLSNQPQHF.

The chain joins TRBV14 to TRBJ2-3; D gene unclear. In germline, CDR1 is SGHDN, CDR2 FVKESK. Trimming stripped 4 bases from V and 6 bases from J, with 8 bases between. The CDR3 runs to 12 residues. In nucleotides, the CDR3 is TGTGCCAGCAGCCCCAGCTGGGATACGCAGTATTTT. Amino acids: CASSPSWDTQYF.